A selection of T cell receptor beta chains follows, all from one sample in a study of cytomegalovirus exposure and HLA in healthy donors. TCRdb keeps only in-frame clones here, not all; method: immunoSEQ multiplex PCR. The table shows some 170,000 clones, with approximately 80% occurring only once. The sequenced material came from PBMCs. These receptors all stem from a young man in good health and CMV-seropositive. Both conserved end residues are part of each CDR3. The order of the fields is J gene, clone size, D gene, CDR3 length, V gene, CDR3 protein, CDR3 DNA. The D gene is left open where the match is weak. Not all rows give a size; the values are once, few, many and, for expanded clones, a class.

j_gene: TRBJ2-6; abundance: -; d_gene: -; len: 16; v_gene: TRBV5-5; CDR3aa: CASRGREDSGANVLTF; CDR3nt: TGTGCTAGCCGGGGCAGGGAGGACTCTGGGGCCAACGTCCTGACTTTC
j_gene: TRBJ1-6; abundance: -; d_gene: -; len: 16; v_gene: TRBV11-2; CDR3aa: CASSSIQGPYNSPLHF; CDR3nt: TGTGCCAGCAGCTCGATACAGGGACCCTATAATTCACCCCTCCACTTT
j_gene: TRBJ2-7; abundance: -; d_gene: TRBD2; len: 13; v_gene: TRBV11-2; CDR3aa: CASGANSGGAKYF; CDR3nt: TGTGCCAGCGGCGCAAATAGCGGGGGGGCCAAATACTTC
j_gene: TRBJ2-7; abundance: -; d_gene: -; len: 12; v_gene: TRBV9; CDR3aa: CASSPGFYEQYF; CDR3nt: TGTGCCAGCAGCCCGGGGTTCTACGAGCAGTACTTC
j_gene: TRBJ1-1; abundance: -; d_gene: -; len: 13; v_gene: TRBV2; CDR3aa: CASSDEVNTEAFF; CDR3nt: TGTGCCAGCAGTGATGAGGTTAACACTGAAGCTTTCTTT
j_gene: TRBJ2-7; abundance: once; d_gene: -; len: 17; v_gene: TRBV4-1; CDR3aa: CASSQGSGGASSYEQYF; CDR3nt: TGCGCCAGCAGCCAAGGGAGTGGGGGGGCTAGCTCCTACGAGCAGTACTTC
j_gene: TRBJ1-1; abundance: -; d_gene: -; len: 15; v_gene: TRBV2; CDR3aa: CASSEAPVMNTEAFF; CDR3nt: TGTGCCAGCAGTGAAGCGCCAGTCATGAACACTGAAGCTTTCTTT
j_gene: TRBJ1-2; abundance: -; d_gene: -; len: 14; v_gene: TRBV9; CDR3aa: CASSVLGGNYGYTF; CDR3nt: TGTGCCAGCAGCGTATTGGGGGGTAACTATGGCTACACCTTC
j_gene: TRBJ2-7; abundance: -; d_gene: -; len: 15; v_gene: TRBV6-6; CDR3aa: CASSSRLLPTYEQYF; CDR3nt: TGTGCCAGCAGTTCCCGACTTCTCCCAACCTACGAGCAGTACTTC
j_gene: TRBJ1-6; abundance: -; d_gene: -; len: 17; v_gene: TRBV7-6; CDR3aa: CASSRKRGGAANSPLHF; CDR3nt: TGTGCCAGCAGTCGAAAAAGGGGCGGGGCGGCTAATTCACCCCTCCACTTT